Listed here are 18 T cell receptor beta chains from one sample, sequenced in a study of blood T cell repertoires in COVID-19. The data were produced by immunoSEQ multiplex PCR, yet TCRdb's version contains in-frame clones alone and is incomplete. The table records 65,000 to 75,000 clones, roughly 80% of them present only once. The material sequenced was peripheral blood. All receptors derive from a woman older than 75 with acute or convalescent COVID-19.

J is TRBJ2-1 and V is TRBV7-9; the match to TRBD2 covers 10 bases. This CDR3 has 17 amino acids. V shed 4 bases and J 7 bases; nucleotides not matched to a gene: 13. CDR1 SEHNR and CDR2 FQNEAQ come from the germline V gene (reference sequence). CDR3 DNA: TGTGCCAGCAGCTCCCCGGGAGCGGGGGGGCTGGGAAATGAGCAGTTCTTC. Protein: CASSSPGAGGLGNEQFF.

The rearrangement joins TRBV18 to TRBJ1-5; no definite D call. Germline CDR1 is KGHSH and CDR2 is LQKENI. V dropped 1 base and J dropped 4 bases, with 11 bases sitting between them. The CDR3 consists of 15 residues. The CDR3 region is CASSPRAGENQPQHF. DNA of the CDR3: TGTGCCAGCTCACCACGGGCGGGTGAAAATCAGCCCCAGCATTTT.

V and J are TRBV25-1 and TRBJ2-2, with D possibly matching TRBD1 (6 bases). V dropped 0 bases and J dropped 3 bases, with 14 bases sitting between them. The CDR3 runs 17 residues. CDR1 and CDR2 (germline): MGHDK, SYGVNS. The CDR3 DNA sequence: TGTGCCAGCAGTGAATATAAAGGGGGACGGTACACCGGGGAGCTGTTTTTT. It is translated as CASSEYKGGRYTGELFF.

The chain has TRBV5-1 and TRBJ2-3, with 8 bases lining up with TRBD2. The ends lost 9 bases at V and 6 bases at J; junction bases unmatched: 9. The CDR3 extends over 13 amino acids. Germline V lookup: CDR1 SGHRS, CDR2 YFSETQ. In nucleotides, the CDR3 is TGCGCCACCAGTCGACTAGCGTCGGATACGCAGTATTTT. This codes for CATSRLASDTQYF.

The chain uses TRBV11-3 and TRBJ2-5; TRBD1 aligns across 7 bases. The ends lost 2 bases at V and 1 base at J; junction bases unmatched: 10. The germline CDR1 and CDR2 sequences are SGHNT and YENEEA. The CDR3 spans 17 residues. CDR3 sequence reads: CASSLRTGTASQETQYF. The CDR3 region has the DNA TGTGCCAGCAGCTTACGAACCGGGACAGCGAGCCAAGAGACCCAGTACTTC. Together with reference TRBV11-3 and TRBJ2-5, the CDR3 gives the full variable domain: EAGVVQSPRYKIIEKKQPVAFWCNPISGHNTLYWYLQNLGQGPELLIRYENEEAVDDSQLPKDRFSAERLKGVDSTLKIQPAELGDSAVYLCASSLRTGTASQETQYFGPGTRLLVL.

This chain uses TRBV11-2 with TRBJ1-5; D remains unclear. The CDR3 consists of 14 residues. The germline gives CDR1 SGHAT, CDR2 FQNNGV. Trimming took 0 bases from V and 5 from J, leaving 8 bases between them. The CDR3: CASSLEGDYQPQHF. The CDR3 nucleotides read TGTGCCAGCAGCTTAGAGGGAGACTATCAGCCCCAGCATTTT.

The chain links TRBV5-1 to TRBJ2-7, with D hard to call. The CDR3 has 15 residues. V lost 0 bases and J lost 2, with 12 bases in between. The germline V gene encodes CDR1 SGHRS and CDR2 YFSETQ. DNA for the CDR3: TGCGCCAGCAGCTTGGGAACTCGCACCACCTACGAGCAGTACTTC. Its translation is CASSLGTRTTYEQYF.

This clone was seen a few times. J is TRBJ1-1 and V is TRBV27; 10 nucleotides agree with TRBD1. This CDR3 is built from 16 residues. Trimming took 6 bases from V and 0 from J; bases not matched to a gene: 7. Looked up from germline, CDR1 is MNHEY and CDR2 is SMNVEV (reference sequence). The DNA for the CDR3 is TGTGCCAGCAGACCCGGACAGGGGGGAATGAACACTGAAGCTTTCTTT. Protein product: CASRPGQGGMNTEAFF.

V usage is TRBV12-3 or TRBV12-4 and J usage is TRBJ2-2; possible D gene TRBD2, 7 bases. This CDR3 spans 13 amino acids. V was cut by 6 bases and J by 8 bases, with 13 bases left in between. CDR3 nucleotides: TGTGCCAGCAGAGGGGGGGCCGTTGGGGAGCTGTTTTTT. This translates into CASRGGAVGELFF.

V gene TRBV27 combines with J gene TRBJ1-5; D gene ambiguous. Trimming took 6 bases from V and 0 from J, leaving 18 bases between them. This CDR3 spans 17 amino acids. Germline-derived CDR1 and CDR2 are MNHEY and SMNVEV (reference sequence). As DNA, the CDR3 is TGTGCCAGCAGGCCGATGTCCATCGGGGTTAGCAATCAGCCCCAGCATTTT. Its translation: CASRPMSIGVSNQPQHF.

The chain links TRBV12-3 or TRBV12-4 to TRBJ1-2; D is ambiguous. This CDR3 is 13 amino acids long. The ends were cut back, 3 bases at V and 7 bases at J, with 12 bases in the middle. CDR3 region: CASSFWSEGGYTF. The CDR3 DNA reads TGTGCCAGCAGTTTTTGGTCCGAGGGTGGCTACACCTTC.

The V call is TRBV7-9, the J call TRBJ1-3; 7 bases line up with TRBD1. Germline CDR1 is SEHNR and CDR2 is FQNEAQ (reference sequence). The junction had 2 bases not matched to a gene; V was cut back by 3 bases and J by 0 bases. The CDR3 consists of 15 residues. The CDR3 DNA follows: TGTGCCAGCAGCTTGGGACAGTTCTCTGGAAACACCATATATTTT. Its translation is CASSLGQFSGNTIYF.

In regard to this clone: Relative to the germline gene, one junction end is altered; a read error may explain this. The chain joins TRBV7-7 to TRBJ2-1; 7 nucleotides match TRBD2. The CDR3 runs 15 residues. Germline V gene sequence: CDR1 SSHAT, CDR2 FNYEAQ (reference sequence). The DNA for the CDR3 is TGTGCTAGCAGCTCGGAGCGGGGTGGTCCGCTTGAGCAGTTCTTC. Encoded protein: CASSSERGGPLEQFF.

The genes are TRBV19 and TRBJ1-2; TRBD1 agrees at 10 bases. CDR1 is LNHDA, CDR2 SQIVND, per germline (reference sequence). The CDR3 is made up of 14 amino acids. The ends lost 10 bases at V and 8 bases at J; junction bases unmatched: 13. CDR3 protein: CATYHRDRGFGYTF. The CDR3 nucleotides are TGTGCCACGTATCATCGGGACAGGGGTTTCGGCTACACCTTC.

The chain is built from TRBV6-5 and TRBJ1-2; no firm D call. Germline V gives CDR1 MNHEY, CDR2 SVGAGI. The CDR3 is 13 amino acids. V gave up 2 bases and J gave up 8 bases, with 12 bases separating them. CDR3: CASSYGPTHGYTF. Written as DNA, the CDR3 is TGTGCCAGCAGTTACGGCCCGACACACGGCTACACCTTC.

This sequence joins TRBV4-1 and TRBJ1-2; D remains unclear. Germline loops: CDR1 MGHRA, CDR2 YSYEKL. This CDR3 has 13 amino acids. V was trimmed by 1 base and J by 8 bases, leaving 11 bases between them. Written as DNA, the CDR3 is TGCGCCAGCAGCCAAGCCACGGTGGGCGGCTACACCTTC. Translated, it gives CASSQATVGGYTF.

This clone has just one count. Here the CDR3 reads CASSLPLKETQYF. In nucleotides, the CDR3 is TGTGCCAGCAGCCTCCCCCTTAAAGAGACCCAGTACTTC. The chain combines TRBV5-4 with TRBJ2-5; D is unresolved. Germline CDR1 and CDR2: SGHNT and YYREEE (reference sequence). The V gene lost 4 bases and the J gene lost 3 bases, with 10 bases spanning the gap. The CDR3 consists of 13 residues.

CDR3 residues: CASRGDNSNTEAFF. CDR3 DNA sequence: TGCGCCAGTAGAGGGGACAACTCGAACACTGAAGCTTTCTTT. The chain employs TRBV5-1 and TRBJ1-1, with D perhaps matching TRBD1 (6 bases). Germline V CDR1 and CDR2: SGHRS, YFSETQ. This CDR3 region has 14 residues. The V end was cut by 8 bases, the J end by 1 base, with 15 bases between.